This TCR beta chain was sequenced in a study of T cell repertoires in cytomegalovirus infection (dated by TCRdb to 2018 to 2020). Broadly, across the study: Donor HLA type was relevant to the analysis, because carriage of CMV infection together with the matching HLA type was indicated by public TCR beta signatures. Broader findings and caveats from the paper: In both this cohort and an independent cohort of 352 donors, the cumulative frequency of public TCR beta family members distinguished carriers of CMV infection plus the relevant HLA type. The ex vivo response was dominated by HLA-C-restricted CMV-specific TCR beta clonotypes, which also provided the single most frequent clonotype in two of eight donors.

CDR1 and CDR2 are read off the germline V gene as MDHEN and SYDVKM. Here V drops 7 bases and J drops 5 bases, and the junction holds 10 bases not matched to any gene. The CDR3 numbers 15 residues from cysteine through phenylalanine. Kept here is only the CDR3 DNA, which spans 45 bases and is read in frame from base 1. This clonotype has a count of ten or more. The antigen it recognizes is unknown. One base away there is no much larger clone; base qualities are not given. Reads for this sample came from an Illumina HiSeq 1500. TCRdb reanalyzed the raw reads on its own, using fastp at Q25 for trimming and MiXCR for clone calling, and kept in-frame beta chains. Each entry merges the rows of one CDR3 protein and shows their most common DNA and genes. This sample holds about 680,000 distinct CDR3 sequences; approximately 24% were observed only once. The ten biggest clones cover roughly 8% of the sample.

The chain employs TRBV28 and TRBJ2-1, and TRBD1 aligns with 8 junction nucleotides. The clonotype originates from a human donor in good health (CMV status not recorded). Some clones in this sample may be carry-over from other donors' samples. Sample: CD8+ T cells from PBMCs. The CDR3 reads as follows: CASIPRTGGHNEQFF. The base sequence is TGTGCCAGCATCCCTCGCACAGGGGGACACAATGAGCAGTTCTTC.